This T cell receptor (beta chain) was documented in a study of T-cell reconstitution after alpha-beta-depleted transplantation in children. Study conclusions and caveats: At the one-year point after transplant, T-cell counts and TCRbeta diversity were found to come mostly from T cells that had been newly produced. Two months or so post-transplant, alpha-beta T cells reportedly derived from several hundred expanded graft clones. Day-60 TCRbeta diversity that was high in some patients was derived from surviving recipient T cells and thymic progenitors.

It was with unique molecular identifiers that the TCRbeta library was prepared. TCRdb redid the calling of the PCR reads with MiXCR, one entry per CDR3 protein. Counted here are 490,000 or so distinct CDR3 sequences, about 10% occurring once; the ten biggest clones make up about 2.1%. Germline lookup yields CDR1 SQVTM and CDR2 ANQGSEA. The CDR3 loop spans 14 amino acids. Deletions cut 4 bases from V and 0 bases from J, with 13 bases between. As concerns this clonotype: Its antigen is currently unknown.

The chain uses TRBV29-1 and TRBJ2-7; perhaps TRBD2 as D (5 bases). Specimen: PBMCs, collected before TCRalphabeta/CD19-depleted stem cell transplant. The source is a child aged 2 to 10 with inherited bone marrow failure, due to receive a stem cell transplant. The CDR3 sequence: CSVVGSGTSYEQYF. DNA of the CDR3: TGCAGCGTTGTAGGAAGCGGTACCTCCTACGAGCAGTACTTC.